This T cell receptor (beta chain) emerged from a study of memory CD4+ T cells and cytomegalovirus serostatus. Background on the study: Of the healthy Belgian adults, fewer than 10 were CMV seropositive and 20 to 30 seronegative. Study results and limitations: About 40% of the roughly 150 known CMV-associated TCRbeta sequences appeared in CD4+ memory.

Measured with immunoSEQ multiplex PCR; TCRdb has only the in-frame clones, and not every one. The table has about 48,000 clones, roughly 73% seen once; the top ten hold 0.6% to 0.95%. Comment on this clone: Its matching antigen is unknown.

Single viable CD3+CD4+CD8-CD45RO+ cells were sorted as the memory CD4+ T cells. Serostatus was set by detecting CMV pp150, pp28, p38, p52 IgG. Total CD4+ T cells were enriched by CD4 positive selection. Trimming left V 0 bases short and J 4 bases short, with 13 bases between. CDR1 and CDR2 (germline): MNHEY, SVGAGI. The CDR3 is made up of 15 amino acids. The chain has TRBV6-5 and TRBJ2-7; no clear D. This receptor was identified in an adult in good health and CMV-seronegative. The sample was memory CD4+ T cells from blood. The CDR3 here is CASSYSVQAPYEQYF. Written as DNA, the CDR3 is TGTGCCAGCAGTTACTCCGTCCAGGCCCCTTACGAGCAGTACTTC.